Listed here are 28 T cell receptor beta chains from one sample, sequenced in a study of T cells in Graves' hyperthyroidism and ophthalmopathy. From RNA transcripts, TCR beta CDR3 regions were amplified. A first-round RT-PCR of the TCR CDR3 used the HTBI primer set. Via MiXCR, TCRdb re-called the multiplex PCR reads, giving one row per CDR3 protein. The sample contains 300,000 to 450,000 distinct CDR3 sequences, roughly 15% of which appear only once. The sequenced sample was blood. These receptors came from a woman in her 30s with Graves' ophthalmopathy.

This clonotype has at least ten counts. The V call is TRBV7-9, the J call TRBJ1-1, with D unresolved. This CDR3 contains 13 residues. CDR1 and CDR2 from the germline V gene are SEHNR and FQNEAQ (reference sequence). The V gene lost 6 bases and the J gene lost 5 bases, with 13 bases spanning the gap. CDR3 residues: CASSFFLGTEAFF. CDR3 sequence (DNA): TGTGCCAGCAGTTTTTTTCTCGGTACTGAAGCTTTCTTT. The complete variable domain, with remaining parts taken from reference TRBV7-9 and TRBJ1-1, reads DTGVSQNPRHKITKRGQNVTFRCDPISEHNRLYWYRQTLGQGPEFLTYFQNEAQLEKSRLLSDRFSAERPKGSFSTLEIQRTEQGDSAMYLCASSFFLGTEAFFGQGTRLTVV.

In its sample, this clonotype was seen many times. This chain links TRBV6-5 with TRBJ1-6; 9 positions match TRBD1. The CDR3 is 17 residues long. Unmatched junction bases numbered 11, after V lost 2 bases and J lost 9 bases. Per germline, CDR1 MNHEY and CDR2 SVGAGI. The CDR3: CASSYAGWDREASPLHF. The CDR3 bases are TGTGCCAGCAGTTACGCGGGCTGGGACAGGGAGGCTTCACCCCTCCACTTT.

This clonotype was seen more than once but under ten times. The chain couples TRBV7-8 to TRBJ1-5; a possible D gene is TRBD1 (5 bases). Between the trimmed V and J ends, which lost 2 bases and 3 bases, there was a span of 14 bases. The CDR3 contains 16 residues. Germline V gene lookup returns CDR1 SGHVS and CDR2 FQNEAQ. As DNA, the CDR3 is TGTGCCAGCAGCTTAAGGGGTCCACCACCCAATCAGCCCCAGCATTTT. This translates into CASSLRGPPPNQPQHF.

There are many counts of this clonotype. This chain joins TRBV11-3 and TRBJ2-1, with 14 bases identical to TRBD2. The germline gives CDR1 SGHNT, CDR2 YENEEA. The CDR3 covers 14 residues. Germline trimming cut 5 bases from V and 9 bases from J; bases unmatched to any gene: 3. CDR3 in DNA: TGTGCCAGCAGCCCCGGGACTAGCGGGGGTGAGCAGTTCTTC. Protein: CASSPGTSGGEQFF.

This clonotype has at least ten counts. The chain carries TRBV18 and TRBJ1-6; D not certain. CDR3 length: 16 amino acids. Trimming removed 4 bases from V and 7 bases from J, with 17 bases in between. CDR1 is KGHSH and CDR2 is LQKENI in the germline V gene. As DNA, the CDR3 is TGTGCCAGCTCACTAGGCCAAGGGCAGTGGAATTCACCCCTCCACTTT. Translating gives CASSLGQGQWNSPLHF.

This clonotype was seen a few times. The J gene is TRBJ1-2, the V gene TRBV4-1, with a possible D match to TRBD1 (5 bases). Germline V gene sequence: CDR1 MGHRA, CDR2 YSYEKL. V lost 5 bases and J 7 bases, leaving 20 bases between the germline ends. The CDR3 sequence is 15 residues long. This chain's CDR3 is CASSLLLSGVSGYTF. The CDR3 nucleotides are TGCGCCAGCAGCTTACTATTATCGGGGGTCTCTGGCTACACCTTC.

This clonotype was picked up many times. The chain has TRBV28 and TRBJ2-6; D uncertain. Germline V CDR1 and CDR2: MDHEN, SYDVKM. CDR3 length equals 15 residues. Trimming took 3 bases from V and 2 from J, leaving 8 bases between them. The CDR3 loop is CASSLWGTGANVLTF. CDR3 DNA sequence: TGTGCCAGCAGTTTGTGGGGTACTGGGGCCAACGTCCTGACTTTC.

The chain links TRBV13 to TRBJ2-5; 9 nucleotides line up with TRBD1. J lost 2 bases, V lost 8 bases, and 6 bases had no gene match. There are 14 residues in the CDR3. Germline-derived CDR1 and CDR2 are PRHDT and FYEKMQ (reference sequence). The DNA for the CDR3 is TGTGCCAGCCATCCGGGACAGGGACAAGAGACCCAGTACTTC. Translated, it gives CASHPGQGQETQYF. Combining the CDR3 with reference TRBV13 and TRBJ2-5 gives the whole variable domain AAGVIQSPRHLIKEKRETATLKCYPIPRHDTVYWYQQGPGQDPQFLISFYEKMQSDKGSIPDRFSAQQFSDYHSELNMSSLELGDSALYFCASHPGQGQETQYFGPGTRLLVL.

This clonotype was counted at least ten times. This chain links TRBV20-1 with TRBJ2-4; 9 bases map to TRBD1. J gave up 7 bases and V 6 bases, and 13 bases lay outside the gene matches. The CDR3 has 15 residues. Germline V gene sequence: CDR1 DFQATT, CDR2 SNEGSKA (reference sequence). The CDR3 DNA is TGCAGTGCGGCCAACGTCGGGACAGGGAAGAACATTCAGTACTTC. Translating gives CSAANVGTGKNIQYF.

At least ten counts were recorded for this clonotype. J is TRBJ2-1 and V is TRBV6-1; TRBD2 aligns across 13 bases. CDR3 length: 14 amino acids. V shed 6 bases, J shed 8 bases, and the junction held 4 bases outside the gene matches. Per the germline V gene, CDR1 is MNHNS and CDR2 is SASEGT. CDR3 in DNA: TGTGCCAGCAGGGTAGGACTAGCGGGGGATGAGCAGTTCTTC. It yields the protein CASRVGLAGDEQFF.

This clonotype was recorded at least ten times. The V call is TRBV20-1, the J call TRBJ2-3, with 11 positions matching TRBD2. Germline V gives CDR1 DFQATT, CDR2 SNEGSKA (reference sequence). The junction had 6 bases not matched to a gene; V was cut back by 2 bases and J by 2 bases. CDR3 length: 16 amino acids. The CDR3: CSARNPTSGATDTQYF. In nucleotides, the CDR3 is TGCAGTGCTAGAAACCCGACTAGCGGGGCCACAGATACGCAGTATTTT.

The chain has TRBV6-5 and TRBJ1-3; D is unresolved. V lost 0 bases and J lost 4, with 4 bases in between. The CDR3 extends over 13 amino acids. From germline, CDR1 is MNHEY and CDR2 SVGAGI. CDR3 sequence reads: CASSYSWGNTIYF. CDR3 coding DNA: TGTGCCAGCAGTTACTCTTGGGGAAACACCATATATTTT.

In regard to this clonotype: This likely stems from a read error, as it lies one base from a far larger clone. The chain is built from TRBV6-6 and TRBJ1-2; D remains ambiguous. Germline CDR1 and CDR2: MNHNY and SVGAGI (reference sequence). The CDR3 is made up of 13 amino acids. The CDR3 DNA is TGTGCCAGCAGTTACTCAGGAGGCTATGGCTGCACCTTC. Translated: CASSYSGGYGCTF.

This clonotype was found many times. V gene TRBV20-1 combines with J gene TRBJ2-7; TRBD2 matches at 13 bases. The CDR3 length is 16 residues. With V trimmed by 7 bases and J by 0 bases, 9 bases remained unmatched. CDR1 is DFQATT and CDR2 is SNEGSKA in the germline V gene (reference sequence). DNA for the CDR3: TGCAGTGTCGGACTAGCGGGGGCCTCTTCCTCCTACGAGCAGTACTTC. This codes for CSVGLAGASSSYEQYF.

The V call is TRBV10-2, the J call TRBJ1-2; possible D gene TRBD1, 5 bases. This CDR3 region has 13 residues. Germline V gives CDR1 WSHSY, CDR2 SAAADI. V gave up 2 bases and J gave up 4 bases, with 8 bases separating them. The CDR3 protein is CASSEGQGYGYTF. In nucleotides, the CDR3 is TGCGCCAGCAGTGAGGGGCAGGGCTATGGCTACACCTTC.

The chain uses TRBV15 and TRBJ1-1; D is unresolved. Germline-derived CDR1 and CDR2 are LNHNV and YYDKDF (reference sequence). Trimming took off 0 bases at V and 1 base at J, with 12 bases between the two ends. The CDR3 is 16 residues long. The CDR3 region is CATSRDRFYKNTEAFF. The CDR3 coding sequence is TGTGCCACCAGCAGAGATCGGTTTTATAAGAACACTGAAGCTTTCTTT. Combining the CDR3 with reference TRBV15 and TRBJ1-1 gives the whole variable domain DAMVIQNPRYQVTQFGKPVTLSCSQTLNHNVMYWYQQKSSQAPKLLFHYYDKDFNNEADTPDNFQSRRPNTSFCFLDIRSPGLGDTAMYLCATSRDRFYKNTEAFFGQGTRLTVV.

This clonotype was seen many times. The chain joins TRBV3-1 to TRBJ2-5, with TRBD2 identical over 9 bases. This CDR3 comprises 17 residues. V shed 0 bases and J 5 bases; nucleotides not matched to a gene: 10. Germline V gene data show CDR1 as LGHDT and CDR2 as YNNKEL (reference sequence). DNA of the CDR3: TGTGCCAGCAGCCAAGATGTCAATAGCGGGAGTGGGGAGACCCAGTACTTC. It encodes CASSQDVNSGSGETQYF.

Ten or more counts support this clonotype. The chain combines TRBV20-1 with TRBJ2-6; TRBD1 agrees at 7 bases. CDR1 is DFQATT and CDR2 is SNEGSKA in the germline V gene (reference sequence). V was clipped by 5 bases and J by 0 bases; unmatched bases: 7. The CDR3 covers 16 residues. Here the CDR3 reads CSADDRASSGANVLTF. The CDR3 region has the DNA TGCAGTGCTGACGACAGGGCCAGCTCTGGGGCCAACGTCCTGACTTTC.

This clonotype was observed many times. CDR3 coding DNA: TGTGCCAGCAGCCTTGTTCAAGCGGGGGGGCAAGAGACCCAGTACTTC. Its protein is CASSLVQAGGQETQYF. The chain employs TRBV3-1 and TRBJ2-5, with 10 positions matching TRBD2. Unmatched junction bases numbered 7, after V lost 4 bases and J lost 2 bases. The CDR3 loop spans 16 amino acids. Germline lookup yields CDR1 LGHDT and CDR2 YNNKEL (reference sequence).

CDR3 DNA sequence: TGCAGTGCTATTCCCGGTTCTGGAGGCTACACCTTC. Residues: CSAIPGSGGYTF. The rearrangement uses TRBV20-1 and TRBJ1-2, with D hard to call. In germline, CDR1 is DFQATT, CDR2 SNEGSKA (reference sequence). The V end was cut by 4 bases, the J end by 8 bases, with 14 bases between. CDR3 length equals 12 residues.

On this clonotype itself: With a much larger clone just one base away, this may be a read error. V and J are TRBV6-1 and TRBJ1-2, with TRBD1 as a possible D gene (5 bases). Germline V lookup: CDR1 MNHNS, CDR2 SASEGT. V lost 8 bases and J 3 bases, leaving 16 bases between the germline ends. CDR3 length equals 14 residues. The CDR3 reads CASAQGISDYGYTF. As DNA, the CDR3 is TGTGCCAGCGCCCAGGGTATTTCGGACTATGGCTACACCTTC.

This clonotype was observed at least ten times. The rearrangement uses TRBV7-2 and TRBJ1-6; D is undetermined. The CDR3 is 13 residues long. Trimming stripped 4 bases from V and 9 bases from J, with 10 bases between. CDR1 is SGHTA, CDR2 FQGNSA, per germline. CDR3 in DNA: TGTGCCAGCAGCTCCGGACCTATTTCACCCCTCCACTTT. Protein sequence: CASSSGPISPLHF.

This clonotype was seen ten or more times. V usage is TRBV4-2 and J usage is TRBJ2-3; TRBD2 agrees at 14 bases. V shed 4 bases and J 5 bases; nucleotides not matched to a gene: 2. Germline V CDR1 and CDR2: LGHNA, YNFKEQ. The CDR3 runs to 15 residues. The CDR3: CASSLGLAGEDTQYF. CDR3 DNA: TGTGCCAGCAGCCTGGGACTAGCGGGGGAAGATACGCAGTATTTT.

This clonotype occurred many times. The rearrangement joins TRBV7-9 to TRBJ2-2; perhaps TRBD2 as D (6 bases). Trimming cost V 8 bases and J 4 bases, with 14 bases left between them. This CDR3 is built from 14 residues. Germline V gene lookup returns CDR1 SEHNR and CDR2 FQNEAQ (reference sequence). Here the CDR3 reads CASGGERGTGELFF. The CDR3 bases are TGTGCCAGCGGCGGGGAAAGGGGCACCGGGGAGCTGTTTTTT.

This clonotype was counted at least ten times. This chain uses TRBV5-1 with TRBJ2-3; 7 bases are a match to TRBD1. V trimming: 5 bases; J trimming: 0 bases; junction bases outside the gene matches: 9. The CDR3 consists of 16 residues. CDR1 is SGHRS, CDR2 YFSETQ, per germline. The CDR3 reads CASSRRDSTSTDTQYF. The CDR3, as DNA: TGCGCCAGCAGTCGCCGGGACAGCACTAGCACAGATACGCAGTATTTT.

This clonotype was seen repeatedly, ten times or more. The rearrangement joins TRBV12-5 to TRBJ2-3; D unclear. The germline V gene encodes CDR1 LGHNT and CDR2 FRNRAP. This CDR3 spans 12 amino acids. Deletions cut 6 bases from V and 0 bases from J, with 4 bases between. The CDR3 sequence: CASGRSTDTQYF. The CDR3 region has the DNA TGTGCTAGTGGCCGCAGCACAGATACGCAGTATTTT. The complete variable domain, with remaining parts taken from reference TRBV12-5 and TRBJ2-3, reads DARVTQTPRHKVTEMGQEVTMRCQPILGHNTVFWYRQTMMQGLELLAYFRNRAPLDDSGMPKDRFSAEMPDATLATLKIQPSEPRDSAVYFCASGRSTDTQYFGPGTRLTVL.

In its sample, this clonotype was seen a few times. The chain combines TRBV20-1 with TRBJ1-5; D call uncertain. CDR1 is DFQATT, CDR2 SNEGSKA, per germline (reference sequence). The ends were cut back, 3 bases at V and 0 bases at J, with 15 bases in the middle. CDR3 length: 16 amino acids. CDR3 coding DNA: TGCAGTGCTAGCCCCGGGGAGGGCTATAGCAATCAGCCCCAGCATTTT. The encoded protein is CSASPGEGYSNQPQHF.

This clonotype was observed many times. The gene calls are TRBV28 and TRBJ1-5; 9 nucleotides agree with TRBD1. Germline lookup yields CDR1 MDHEN and CDR2 SYDVKM. Trimming at V came to 3 bases and at J to 2 bases, leaving 11 bases not matched to a gene. This CDR3 contains 18 residues. The CDR3 loop reads CASSFKGQGWIGNQPQHF. CDR3 nucleotide sequence: TGTGCCAGCAGTTTTAAGGGACAGGGATGGATTGGCAATCAGCCCCAGCATTTT. The full variable domain, completed using reference TRBV28 and TRBJ1-5, is DVKVTQSSRYLVKRTGEKVFLECVQDMDHENMFWYRQDPGLGLRLIYFSYDVKMKEKGDIPEGYSVSREKKERFSLILESASTNQTSMYLCASSFKGQGWIGNQPQHFGDGTRLSIL.